The rows below give T cell receptor beta chains drawn from one sample of a study of cytomegalovirus exposure and HLA in healthy donors. Method: immunoSEQ multiplex PCR; TCRdb's copy keeps in-frame clones and lacks some. The table has about 160,000 clones, roughly 78% seen once. Input material: PBMCs. These receptors were taken from a man aged 35-49 years in good health and CMV-seronegative. Each CDR3 is given with its conserved first and last residue.

TRBV7-2 | CASSRTRTSGTNEQYF
TRBV11-3 | CASSFPGQGLNEQFF
TRBV5-6 | CASSLAPGTSGEQYF
TRBV19 | CASSTGTGDGDEQFF
TRBV5-4 | CASSFGAGEYNEQFF
TRBV18 | CASSDRGDQPQHF
TRBV29-1 | CSVQSRTGGPETQYF
TRBV13 | CASSLLLNEQFF
TRBV5-4 | CASSWDRGFEQYF
TRBV4-3 | CASSQDGKGLYEQYF
TRBV4-2 | CASSQDGPGNEKLFF
TRBV7-2 | CASSLVGGSGNQPQHF
TRBV7-8 | CASSLARQDPLHF
TRBV7-9 | CASSFGADEQYF
TRBV7-8 | CASSAERAYEQYF
TRBV28 | CASSFDRVNYGYTF
TRBV5-4 | CASSLVAGDNEQFF
TRBV11-3 | CASSLRLAANTGELFF
TRBV28 | CASSFGAREQYF
TRBV5-6 | CASSLRRVSTEAFF
TRBV6-5 | CASSSTGGGQQETQYF
TRBV27 | CASSLGRWREQYF
TRBV9 | CASSVVSVNTEAFF
TRBV6-1 | CASSEAAGEGSGNTIYF
TRBV11-2 | CASSLGGQGGSNYGYTF
TRBV4-1 | CASSQDDSSGPYNEQFF
TRBV7-2 | CASSLAAVNTGELFF
TRBV6-5 | CASSYRDRPYEQYF
TRBV28 | CASGDDSNQPQHF
TRBV29-1 | CSVVVGGFAGELFF
TRBV11-2 | CASSPSGRIDTQYF
TRBV28 | CASSFVIWGGSYEQYF
TRBV5-6 | CASSGERVAGVGSSYEQYF
TRBV2 | CASWPGQMNTEAFF
TRBV30 | CAWGNRGGETQYF
TRBV6-5 | CASSYVQTMNTEAFF
TRBV28 | CASSLPTGAYEQYF
TRBV6-1 | CASSASRAGSYEQYF
TRBV14 | CASSQEGPGQPYGYTF
TRBV18 | CASSARTAQINTGELFF
TRBV7-9 | CASSLRGGLSPSYGYTF
TRBV30 | CAWSGQGYYEQYF
TRBV5-6 | CASSPYGAGGYTF
TRBV27 | CASSLVGGLNSPLHF
TRBV25-1 | CASSGFGRGELFF
TRBV11-2 | CASSSEPVATDTQYF
TRBV9 | CASSVVRGAGYGYTF
TRBV4-2 | CASSPPELAPTDTQYF
TRBV9 | CASSVDTGDNEKLFF
TRBV9 | CASSVSGSPSYEQYF
TRBV14 | CASSQDLARSYEQYF
TRBV5-1 | CASSLGLAGGPGQETQYF
TRBV29-1 | CSSYLGAGILYF
TRBV5-6 | CASSSNRDSFYEQYF
TRBV6-4 | CASSDSKGQCQANYGYTF